This TCR beta chain was recorded in a study of shared clonotypes between healthy human individuals. On the study more broadly: Each donor's CD8 memory used one plate, CD8 naive two, each CD4 subset three. Study results and caveats: Despite large depth, sorted-subset datasets appeared incompletely sequenced. Relative to their counterparts shared across all four donors, non-shared clonotypes exhibited diminished generation probabilities.

About this clone itself: What it recognizes is unknown.

This CDR3 has 15 residues. Germline V gene data show CDR1 as LGHNA and CDR2 as YNFKEQ. Deletions cut 1 base from V and 4 bases from J, with 13 bases between. The data were produced by immunoSEQ multiplex PCR, yet TCRdb's version contains in-frame clones alone and is incomplete. The table includes some 2.4 million clones, 90% to 95% detected once. The sequenced sample was naive CD4+ T cells from PBMCs. Subset here: CD45RA+ positively selected. This clonotype was sampled from a man between 18 and 35 years old in good health. Some clones in this sample may be carry-over from other donors' samples. This chain uses TRBV4-2 with TRBJ1-1; D remains unclear. In nucleotides, the CDR3 is TGTGCCAGCAGCCAAGCGGTCGCCGCGGGCACTGAAGCTTTCTTT. It encodes CASSQAVAAGTEAFF.